The clone carrying this T cell receptor beta chain was seen repeatedly, ten times or more. The sample comes from a study of blood T cells in healthy people across ages. Combining a sample-barcoded 5' primer with a J-beta primer mix, a second PCR ran for roughly 6 to 12 cycles. Researchers report that a template-switch adaptor with 12 random nucleotides tagged each cDNA molecule. MiXCR, applied by TCRdb to the 5' RACE reads, yields one record per CDR3 protein. Here the sample spans just over 1 million distinct CDR3 sequences, more than 35% being singletons. Sequenced: blood. This clonotype was sampled from a woman aged 55-75 years in good health.

The CDR3 loop is CASSVFDRKNIQYF. The CDR3 coding sequence is TGTGCCAGCAGTGTATTCGACAGAAAAAACATTCAGTACTTC. The chain combines TRBV28 with TRBJ2-4; tentative D call: TRBD1 (5 bases). The CDR3 runs 14 residues. V dropped 5 bases and J dropped 4 bases, with 12 bases sitting between them. Germline-derived CDR1 and CDR2 are MDHEN and SYDVKM. Combining the CDR3 with reference TRBV28 and TRBJ2-4 gives the whole variable domain DVKVTQSSRYLVKRTGEKVFLECVQDMDHENMFWYRQDPGLGLRLIYFSYDVKMKEKGDIPEGYSVSREKKERFSLILESASTNQTSMYLCASSVFDRKNIQYFGAGTRLSVL.